This entry concerns a single T cell receptor beta chain. The target antigen is unknown. The sample comes from a study of beta chain features in type 1 diabetes. Findings of the study overall: A potential PCR bias toward shorter templates would be equal in patient and control samples. Relative to healthy donors, patients appeared to have naive, central memory and Treg TCRB repertoires that were more similar.

Trimming cost V 5 bases and J 0 bases; bases outside gene matches: 7. The CDR3 length is 16 residues. Germline V gives CDR1 SGHTA, CDR2 FQGTGA. The sequenced template was cDNA made from the entire isolated RNA. Samples of naive, central memory and regulatory T cells yielded a mean of around 3.7 million reads. Data came from immunoSEQ multiplex PCR; TCRdb stores just in-frame clones and leaves some out. The sample has some 140,000 clones, about a tenth seen once; the top ten hold approximately 0.68%. Stem cell-like memory, regulatory, central memory and naive CD4+ cells were sorted via CD45RO/CCR7/CD25/CD127/CD95/CD27.

Material: central memory CD4+ T cells from blood. The chain is built from TRBV7-3 and TRBJ2-7, with 10 bases fitting TRBD2. The clonotype was recovered from a man between 18 and 29 years old in good health. The CDR3 region is CASSPRTSGPSYEQYF. The CDR3 bases are TGTGCCAGCAGCCCCCGGACTAGCGGTCCCTCCTACGAGCAGTACTTC.